This TCR beta chain emerged from a study of siplizumab effects on memory and regulatory T cells. Sequencing was performed with immunoSEQ multiplex PCR; in TCRdb, only in-frame clones are kept and a portion is missing. This sample has over 80,000 clones; around 94% occur once, and the top ten carry about 1.4%. V lost 5 bases, J lost 3 bases, and 14 bases lay in between. CDR1 and CDR2 (germline): MDHEN, SYDVKM. The CDR3 sequence is 15 residues long. The sequenced sample was non-Treg CD4+ T cells sorted from blood. The sequence came from a human donor in good health. The V and J genes are TRBV28 and TRBJ1-5; D remains ambiguous. The CDR3 nucleotides read TGTGCCAGCAGTCCGGGAGGTAGGCCCAATCAGCCCCAGCATTTT. This codes for CASSPGGRPNQPQHF.